Listed below are T cell receptor beta chains from one sample, sequenced in a study of cytomegalovirus exposure and HLA in healthy donors. This table comes from immunoSEQ multiplex PCR, and its TCRdb copy is limited to in-frame clones, with some not included. The table has 140,000 or so clones, around 80% seen once; the top ten hold 1.2%. Sequences were obtained from PBMCs. The origin of the receptors is a female donor in good health and CMV-seronegative. Each CDR3 is given with its conserved first and last residue. The D gene is left open where the match is weak. Clone size appears in some rows only: once, few, many, or a class for an expanded clone.

d_call	clone_size	v_call	j_call	cdr3_length	cdr3_aa	cdr3_nt
.	.	TRBV5-1	TRBJ2-7	15	CASSLETGKAYEQYF	TGCGCCAGCAGCTTGGAAACAGGGAAAGCCTACGAGCAGTACTTC
.	.	TRBV6-1	TRBJ2-2	14	CASSDAGWIGELFF	TGTGCCAGCAGTGATGCAGGGTGGATCGGGGAGCTGTTTTTT
TRBD2	.	TRBV6-4	TRBJ2-1	18	CASSDSGLAGGVGNEQFF	TGTGCCAGCAGTGACTCGGGACTAGCGGGAGGAGTAGGCAATGAGCAGTTCTTC
TRBD2	.	TRBV5-1	TRBJ2-7	14	CASSPGLADYEQYF	TGCGCCAGCAGCCCGGGACTAGCGGACTACGAGCAGTACTTC
TRBD1	.	TRBV7-9	TRBJ2-5	16	CASSPTRDRRNGTQYF	TGTGCCAGCAGCCCAACCCGGGACAGAAGAAACGGGACCCAGTACTTC
TRBD1	.	TRBV7-2	TRBJ2-1	15	CASSPPGTAYNEQFF	TGTGCCAGCAGCCCCCCCGGGACAGCCTACAATGAGCAGTTCTTC
TRBD1	.	TRBV19	TRBJ2-7	15	CASSIYGTGNYEQYF	TGTGCCAGTAGTATATATGGGACAGGGAACTACGAGCAGTACTTC
.	.	TRBV12-5	TRBJ2-7	13	CASGRGDNYEQYF	TGTGCTAGTGGCCGTGGGGACAATTACGAGCAGTACTTC
.	once	TRBV29-1	TRBJ1-1	14	CSVERVLQPTEAFF	TGCAGCGTTGAACGGGTGCTGCAACCCACTGAAGCTTTCTTT
TRBD1	.	TRBV6-6	TRBJ2-7	14	CASSLRGHRYEQYF	TGTGCCAGCAGTCTCAGGGGGCATCGGTACGAGCAGTACTTC
.	.	TRBV10-3	TRBJ2-5	14	CAISESAKKETQYF	TGTGCCATCAGTGAGTCGGCCAAAAAAGAGACCCAGTACTTC
TRBD1	.	TRBV30	TRBJ1-5	14	CAWSGTGVNQPQHF	TGTGCCTGGAGTGGGACAGGGGTCAATCAGCCCCAGCATTTT
.	.	TRBV5-6	TRBJ2-1	14	CASSPGLPNDEQFF	TGTGCCAGCAGCCCTGGACTACCCAACGATGAGCAGTTCTTC
TRBD1	.	TRBV28	TRBJ2-7	15	CASSRVDRNSYEQYF	TGTGCCAGCAGTAGGGTGGACAGGAACTCCTACGAGCAGTACTTC
.	.	TRBV28	TRBJ1-2	15	CASSSRQVSGYGYTF	TGTGCCAGCAGTTCCCGACAGGTGTCGGGCTATGGCTACACCTTC
.	.	TRBV18	TRBJ1-2	13	CASSPDTNYGYTF	TGTGCCAGCTCACCGGACACAAACTATGGCTACACCTTC
.	.	TRBV19	TRBJ1-2	13	CASSSTGDYGYTF	TGTGCCAGTAGTAGCACCGGGGACTATGGCTACACCTTC
TRBD1	.	TRBV6-5	TRBJ2-4	15	CASSYGGQAKNIQYF	TGTGCCAGCAGTTACGGGGGACAGGCCAAAAACATTCAGTACTTC
.	.	TRBV2	TRBJ1-5	13	CASSDRARQPQHF	TGTGCCAGCAGTGACAGGGCGAGACAGCCCCAGCATTTT
.	.	TRBV29-1	TRBJ1-1	12	CSASQVNTEAFF	TGCAGCGCCTCGCAGGTGAACACTGAAGCTTTCTTT
.	.	TRBV28	TRBJ1-5	15	CASSSGTIGNQPQHF	TGTGCCAGCAGTTCCGGGACAATCGGCAATCAGCCCCAGCATTTT
.	.	TRBV28	TRBJ1-2	12	CASRAANYGYTF	TGTGCCAGCAGAGCTGCTAACTATGGCTACACCTTC
TRBD1	.	TRBV9	TRBJ1-2	15	CASSGGQGPNYGYTF	TGTGCCAGCAGCGGGGGACAGGGGCCCAACTATGGCTACACCTTC
.	.	TRBV21-1	TRBJ2-7	19	CASSKAGGRGAGELNEQYF	TGTGCCAGCAGCAAAGCGGGGGGTCGGGGAGCGGGAGAGTTGAACGAGCAGTACTTC
TRBD1	.	TRBV6-1	TRBJ2-6	15	CASRTGGSGANVLTF	TGTGCCAGCAGAACAGGGGGCTCTGGGGCCAACGTCCTGACTTTC
.	few	TRBV2	TRBJ2-4	14	CASSPGRGKNIQYF	TGTGCCAGCAGTCCGGGCAGGGGCAAAAACATTCAGTACTTC
TRBD1	.	TRBV18	TRBJ1-4	15	CASSPGTGESEKLFF	TGTGCCAGCTCACCCGGGACAGGGGAAAGCGAAAAACTGTTTTTT
TRBD1	.	TRBV2	TRBJ1-3	15	CASRVTGGGGNTIYF	TGTGCCAGCAGAGTGACAGGGGGAGGTGGAAACACCATATATTTT
TRBD2	.	TRBV4-1	TRBJ2-1	18	CASSQEAGRASTYNEQFF	TGCGCCAGCAGCCAAGAAGCAGGGAGGGCCAGCACCTACAATGAGCAGTTCTTC
.	once	TRBV19	TRBJ1-5	15	CASSLTGASNQPQHF	TGTGCCAGTAGTTTGACAGGAGCAAGCAATCAGCCCCAGCATTTT
.	.	TRBV28	TRBJ2-7	14	CASSLEGVRYEQYF	TGTGCCAGCAGTTTGGAGGGAGTAAGGTACGAGCAGTACTTC
.	.	TRBV6-1	TRBJ1-1	14	CASSESRGITEAFF	TGTGCCAGCAGTGAGTCCAGGGGTATCACTGAAGCTTTCTTT
TRBD2	.	TRBV18	TRBJ2-7	16	CASSSLAGGASYEQYF	TGTGCCAGCTCATCCTTAGCGGGAGGGGCTTCGTACGAGCAGTACTTC
TRBD1	.	TRBV28	TRBJ1-5	14	CASHGDSPNQAQHF	TGTGCCAGCCACGGGGACAGCCCGAATCAGGCCCAGCATTTT
TRBD1	.	TRBV5-1	TRBJ2-3	19	CASSWETGGDFYSTDTQYF	TGCGCCAGCAGCTGGGAGACAGGGGGCGACTTCTATAGCACAGATACGCAGTATTTT
TRBD1	once	TRBV28	TRBJ1-5	17	CASASPGTGFRNQPQHF	TGTGCCAGCGCCAGCCCCGGGACAGGGTTCCGCAATCAGCCCCAGCATTTT
.	few	TRBV2	TRBJ2-7	12	CASTDEALVLNF	TGTGCCAGCACCGATGAGGCATTGGTGTTGAACTTC
.	.	TRBV6-1	TRBJ1-4	15	CASSVARGRDEKLFF	TGTGCCAGCAGCGTGGCACGGGGGAGGGATGAAAAACTGTTTTTT
.	.	TRBV29-1	TRBJ2-7	14	CSVKSGTSYYEQYF	TGCAGCGTTAAATCCGGGACTTCTTACTACGAGCAGTACTTC
.	.	TRBV2	TRBJ2-2	14	CASHESGNTGELFF	TGTGCCAGCCACGAGAGCGGGAACACCGGGGAGCTGTTTTTT
.	.	TRBV6-5	TRBJ2-5	14	CASSYSAGKETQYF	TGTGCCAGCAGTTACTCGGCGGGGAAAGAGACCCAGTACTTC
TRBD1	.	TRBV10-3	TRBJ2-7	12	CAIRGQGYEQYF	TGTGCCATCAGGGGACAGGGTTACGAGCAGTACTTC
TRBD2	few	TRBV7-9	TRBJ2-7	16	CASSPSSGSLSYEQYF	TGTGCCAGCAGCCCTTCTAGCGGGAGTTTGTCCTACGAGCAGTACTTC
TRBD2	.	TRBV7-9	TRBJ2-7	13	CAYQREGAGEQYF	TGTGCCTACCAGCGGGAGGGGGCTGGCGAGCAGTACTTC
TRBD2	few	TRBV5-1	TRBJ2-1	15	CASSVTSGTLNEQFF	TGCGCCAGCAGCGTGACTAGCGGGACGCTCAATGAGCAGTTCTTC
TRBD1	.	TRBV5-1	TRBJ2-5	16	CASSIDRDRPEETQYF	TGCGCCAGCAGCATTGACCGGGACAGACCTGAAGAGACCCAGTACTTC
.	.	TRBV19	TRBJ1-5	17	CASSMYSGVGDNQPQHF	TGTGCCAGTAGTATGTATTCAGGGGTGGGAGACAATCAGCCCCAGCATTTT
.	.	TRBV28	TRBJ1-2	13	CASSLGTGNGYTF	TGTGCCAGCAGTTTAGGAACAGGGAACGGCTACACCTTC
.	medium-sized	TRBV10-3	TRBJ2-2	13	CALRQINTGELFF	TGTGCCCTCCGACAGATAAACACCGGGGAGCTGTTTTTT
TRBD2	.	TRBV5-1	TRBJ2-3	17	CASRTGTSGSTTDTQYF	TGCGCCAGCAGAACCGGGACTAGCGGGAGCACCACAGATACGCAGTATTTT
.	once	TRBV9	TRBJ2-2	17	CASSVFPPGLNTGELFF	TGTGCCAGCAGCGTTTTTCCACCGGGACTGAACACCGGGGAGCTGTTTTTT
.	.	TRBV11-2	TRBJ2-2	16	CASSFTGTPNTGELFF	TGTGCCAGCAGTTTCACCGGGACACCGAACACCGGGGAGCTGTTTTTT
.	.	TRBV6-5	TRBJ2-1	13	CAGVSGESNEQFF	TGTGCGGGCGTATCGGGAGAATCCAATGAGCAGTTCTTC